The clone carrying this T cell receptor beta chain was seen once. This entry is derived from a study of blood T cell repertoires in COVID-19. Overall study: Italy, Spain and the United States were the sources of the convalescent and acute COVID-19 samples.

TCRdb keeps only in-frame clones here, not all; method: immunoSEQ multiplex PCR. The data show approximately 390,000 clones, nearly 90% seen once. The CDR3 loop spans 16 amino acids. Trimming took 5 bases from V and 4 from J; bases not matched to a gene: 11. CDR1 is SGHTA and CDR2 is FQGNSA in the germline V gene. The TCR was taken from a man younger than 30 with active or convalescent COVID-19. Sequenced sample: peripheral blood. This rearrangement joins TRBV7-2 to TRBJ1-5, with 7 nucleotides matching TRBD1. The CDR3: CASSRWGGQENQPQHF. CDR3 nucleotide sequence: TGTGCCAGCAGCCGGTGGGGAGGACAGGAGAATCAGCCCCAGCATTTT.